A selection of T cell receptor beta chains follows, all from one sample in a study of T cells in localized non-small cell lung cancer. The table came from immunoSEQ multiplex PCR; TCRdb's copy has only in-frame clones and leaves some out. The profile shows approximately 150,000 clones, around 90% of them singletons. This sample comprised peripheral blood, obtained before any cancer treatment. The receptors originated from a female donor aged 60 or older with stage I lung adenocarcinoma. The CDR3 runs from the conserved cysteine through the conserved F or W. Fields, in order: CDR3 protein, CDR3 DNA, clone size, V gene, D gene, J gene. A D gene is named only where the DNA matches it firmly. The size of a clone is reported for some rows only, either as once, few or many, or as a class for expanded clones.

CDR3: CASSYGQFSTNEKLFF
DNA: TGTGCCAGCAGTTACGGACAGTTCTCAACTAATGAAAAACTGTTTTTT
size: NA
V: TRBV6-5
D: NA
J: TRBJ1-4

CDR3: CASSQVLGDYGYTF
DNA: TGCGCCAGCAGCCAAGTCCTTGGGGACTATGGCTACACCTTC
size: NA
V: TRBV4-1
D: NA
J: TRBJ1-2

CDR3: CAIRQGAYGYTF
DNA: TGTGCCATCCGACAGGGTGCCTATGGCTACACCTTC
size: NA
V: TRBV10-3
D: TRBD1
J: TRBJ1-2

CDR3: CASSFDRGQTEAFF
DNA: TGTGCCAGCTCATTCGACAGGGGGCAAACTGAAGCTTTCTTT
size: NA
V: TRBV18
D: TRBD1
J: TRBJ1-1

CDR3: CASSLAPPRGDTQYF
DNA: TGCGCCAGCAGCTTGGCCCCGCCTAGGGGGGATACGCAGTATTTT
size: NA
V: TRBV5-1
D: NA
J: TRBJ2-3

CDR3: CASSQIQGLITEAFF
DNA: TGCGCCAGCAGCCAGATACAGGGTTTGATCACTGAAGCTTTCTTT
size: NA
V: TRBV4-1
D: NA
J: TRBJ1-1

CDR3: CASSSRTVGPQREAFF
DNA: TGTGCCAGCAGTTCAAGGACAGTAGGCCCTCAGCGCGAAGCTTTCTTT
size: NA
V: TRBV6-5
D: NA
J: TRBJ1-1

CDR3: CASSLAADTYNEQFF
DNA: TGTGCCAGCAGCTTAGCGGCGGATACCTACAATGAGCAGTTCTTC
size: NA
V: TRBV11-2
D: NA
J: TRBJ2-1

CDR3: CASSIGGRQETQYF
DNA: TGTGCCAGTAGTATAGGAGGCCGTCAAGAGACCCAGTACTTC
size: NA
V: TRBV19
D: NA
J: TRBJ2-5

CDR3: CASSLYRGGDGYTF
DNA: TGTGCCAGCAGCCTCTACAGGGGTGGGGATGGCTACACCTTC
size: NA
V: TRBV11-2
D: TRBD1
J: TRBJ1-2

CDR3: CAWSFGGPYEQYF
DNA: TGTGCCTGGAGTTTCGGGGGACCCTACGAGCAGTACTTC
size: NA
V: TRBV30
D: NA
J: TRBJ2-7

CDR3: CSALSNTEAFF
DNA: TGCAGCGCCCTTTCCAACACTGAAGCTTTCTTT
size: NA
V: TRBV29-1
D: NA
J: TRBJ1-1

CDR3: CSARVGETQYF
DNA: TGCAGTGCTAGAGTGGGGGAGACCCAGTACTTC
size: once
V: TRBV20-1
D: NA
J: TRBJ2-5

CDR3: CASRLPGQDEKLFF
DNA: TGTGCCAGCAGACTACCGGGACAGGATGAAAAACTGTTTTTT
size: NA
V: TRBV7-9
D: TRBD1
J: TRBJ1-4

CDR3: CASSFLGPLNIQYF
DNA: TGTGCCAGCAGCTTCCTAGGCCCCCTAAACATTCAGTACTTC
size: few
V: TRBV7-2
D: NA
J: TRBJ2-4

CDR3: CASSEVGRVVEETQYF
DNA: TGTGCCAGCAGTGAAGTGGGCAGGGTAGTAGAGGAGACCCAGTACTTC
size: NA
V: TRBV6-1
D: NA
J: TRBJ2-5

CDR3: CASSSFGGLEYNEQFF
DNA: TGTGCCAGCAGCTCCTTCGGTGGACTAGAATACAATGAGCAGTTCTTC
size: NA
V: TRBV7-3
D: TRBD2
J: TRBJ2-1

CDR3: CASSERNIAGRTDTQYF
DNA: TGTGCCAGCAGTGAAAGGAACATAGCGGGCCGCACAGATACGCAGTATTTT
size: NA
V: TRBV2
D: TRBD2
J: TRBJ2-3

CDR3: CASFPRQGYNEQFF
DNA: TGTGCCAGCTTTCCGCGACAGGGGTACAATGAGCAGTTCTTC
size: NA
V: TRBV6-5
D: TRBD1
J: TRBJ2-1

CDR3: CSAREVETQYF
DNA: TGCAGTGCTAGAGAGGTAGAGACCCAGTACTTC
size: NA
V: TRBV20-1
D: NA
J: TRBJ2-5

CDR3: CSVEPKHNEQFF
DNA: TGCAGCGTTGAGCCCAAACACAATGAGCAGTTCTTC
size: NA
V: TRBV29-1
D: NA
J: TRBJ2-1

CDR3: CASRSLTVPGEQYF
DNA: TGTGCCAGCAGATCATTGACAGTGCCTGGCGAGCAGTACTTC
size: NA
V: TRBV2
D: NA
J: TRBJ2-7

CDR3: CASSFRGTGRTPNYGYTF
DNA: TGTGCCAGCAGCTTTAGAGGGACAGGCAGGACTCCTAACTATGGCTACACCTTC
size: NA
V: TRBV11-3
D: TRBD1
J: TRBJ1-2

CDR3: CASSFEYITDTQYF
DNA: TGCGCCAGCAGCTTTGAGTATATCACAGATACGCAGTATTTT
size: NA
V: TRBV5-1
D: NA
J: TRBJ2-3

CDR3: CASSAYTDTQYF
DNA: TGCGCCAGCAGTGCATACACAGATACGCAGTATTTT
size: NA
V: TRBV10-2
D: NA
J: TRBJ2-3

CDR3: CASSLQVTSGANVLTF
DNA: TGTGCCAGCAGCCTACAGGTGACCTCTGGGGCCAACGTCCTGACTTTC
size: NA
V: TRBV7-3
D: NA
J: TRBJ2-6

CDR3: CASSLAQGPQNEQFF
DNA: TGTGCCAGCAGCTTAGCCCAAGGCCCCCAAAATGAGCAGTTCTTC
size: NA
V: TRBV7-2
D: NA
J: TRBJ2-1

CDR3: CASSGLSFQVSQPQHF
DNA: TGTGCCAGCAGTGGGTTATCCTTCCAAGTTTCTCAGCCCCAGCATTTT
size: few
V: TRBV6-1
D: NA
J: TRBJ1-5

CDR3: CSVEVVAGGAYEQFF
DNA: TGCAGCGTTGAAGTAGTAGCGGGAGGGGCCTATGAGCAGTTCTTC
size: NA
V: TRBV29-1
D: TRBD2
J: TRBJ2-1

CDR3: CASSLKGRFGANEQFF
DNA: TGTGCCAGCAGCTTAAAGGGCCGTTTTGGGGCCAATGAGCAGTTCTTC
size: NA
V: TRBV7-3
D: NA
J: TRBJ2-1

CDR3: CASSLASSNEQFF
DNA: TGTGCCAGCAGCTTAGCTAGTTCGAATGAGCAGTTCTTC
size: NA
V: TRBV5-4
D: NA
J: TRBJ2-1

CDR3: CASHTGGSGANVLTF
DNA: TGCGCCAGCCATACAGGAGGGTCTGGGGCCAACGTCCTGACTTTC
size: NA
V: TRBV5-1
D: NA
J: TRBJ2-6

CDR3: CASSPVAQANEKLFF
DNA: TGTGCCAGCTCACCTGTCGCACAGGCTAATGAAAAACTGTTTTTT
size: NA
V: TRBV18
D: NA
J: TRBJ1-4

CDR3: CASSLGGRLGETQYF
DNA: TGTGCCAGCAGCTTAGGAGGGAGGTTGGGGGAGACCCAGTACTTC
size: NA
V: TRBV11-3
D: NA
J: TRBJ2-5

CDR3: CAWTPSGSYTEQFF
DNA: TGTGCCTGGACCCCTAGCGGGAGTTACACTGAGCAGTTCTTC
size: NA
V: TRBV30
D: TRBD2
J: TRBJ2-1

CDR3: CANSPGSGNTIYF
DNA: TGTGCCAATTCGCCGGGCTCTGGAAACACCATATATTTT
size: NA
V: TRBV6-5
D: NA
J: TRBJ1-3

CDR3: CASRLVPRGNQPQHF
DNA: TGTGCCAGCAGACTGGTCCCGAGAGGCAATCAGCCCCAGCATTTT
size: few
V: TRBV27
D: NA
J: TRBJ1-5

CDR3: CASSLEPSGRSEQFF
DNA: TGCGCCAGCAGCTTGGAGCCTAGCGGGAGGTCTGAGCAGTTCTTC
size: NA
V: TRBV5-1
D: TRBD2
J: TRBJ2-1

CDR3: CASGSRAGYTF
DNA: TGTGCCAGCGGTTCACGCGCTGGCTACACCTTC
size: NA
V: TRBV28
D: NA
J: TRBJ1-2

CDR3: CASSSVNYGYTF
DNA: TGTGCCAGCAGTTCGGTGAACTATGGCTACACCTTC
size: NA
V: TRBV28
D: NA
J: TRBJ1-2

CDR3: CASSLGPGLAPYEQYF
DNA: TGTGCCAGCAGCTTAGGACCGGGACTAGCACCCTACGAGCAGTACTTC
size: NA
V: TRBV13
D: TRBD2
J: TRBJ2-7

CDR3: CASSFGQGSYNEQFF
DNA: TGTGCCAGCAGCTTCGGACAGGGGTCCTACAATGAGCAGTTCTTC
size: NA
V: TRBV11-2
D: TRBD1
J: TRBJ2-1

CDR3: CASSLLRHNEQFF
DNA: TGTGCCAGCAGCCTTCTACGTCACAATGAGCAGTTCTTC
size: NA
V: TRBV7-3
D: NA
J: TRBJ2-1

CDR3: CASSQRSPLHF
DNA: TGTGCCAGCAGTCAGCGATCACCCCTCCACTTT
size: NA
V: TRBV28
D: NA
J: TRBJ1-6

CDR3: CAISGNIKVTEAFF
DNA: TGTGCCATCAGTGGGAATATTAAGGTAACTGAAGCTTTCTTT
size: NA
V: TRBV10-3
D: NA
J: TRBJ1-1

CDR3: CASSLMGNSFDIQYF
DNA: TGCGCCAGCAGCTTGATGGGGAATTCGTTCGACATTCAGTACTTC
size: once
V: TRBV5-1
D: NA
J: TRBJ2-4

CDR3: CASSEARGGRGEKLFF
DNA: TGTGCCAGCAGTGAAGCTCGCGGGGGGCGCGGGGAAAAACTGTTTTTT
size: NA
V: TRBV2
D: NA
J: TRBJ1-4

CDR3: CASSIPRTGPHTDTQYF
DNA: TGTGCCAGCAGCATACCCCGCACAGGCCCGCACACAGATACGCAGTATTTT
size: NA
V: TRBV11-2
D: NA
J: TRBJ2-3

CDR3: CASALGSGLYVEQYF
DNA: TGCGCCAGCGCCCTCGGGAGCGGCCTCTACGTCGAGCAGTACTTC
size: NA
V: TRBV4-1
D: NA
J: TRBJ2-7

CDR3: CASRVLGTSYNYGYTF
DNA: TGCGCCAGCCGCGTGCTGGGGACAAGTTATAACTATGGCTACACCTTC
size: NA
V: TRBV5-1
D: NA
J: TRBJ1-2

CDR3: CASSQAQSGRVRNEQFF
DNA: TGCGCCAGCAGCCAAGCTCAGAGCGGGAGGGTAAGGAATGAGCAGTTCTTC
size: NA
V: TRBV4-1
D: TRBD2
J: TRBJ2-1